Below, 22 T cell receptor beta chains from the same sample are listed, as sequenced in a study of cytomegalovirus exposure and HLA in healthy donors. The PCR contained 60 Vbeta and 13 Jbeta primers. Clones were sequenced by immunoSEQ multiplex PCR, and TCRdb holds only the in-frame ones, with some missing. This sample yields roughly 290,000 clones, of which approximately 90% are seen a single time; roughly 2% belongs to the top ten. Sequencing was performed on PBMCs. The receptors stem from a woman under 30 in good health and CMV-seronegative.

This clone has just a few counts. V is TRBV25-1 and J is TRBJ2-1; D not certain. This CDR3 spans 13 amino acids. The V gene's germline CDR1 is MGHDK and CDR2 SYGVNS. The V gene lost 7 bases and the J gene lost 9 bases, with 16 bases spanning the gap. The DNA of the CDR3 is TGTGCCAGCAAGTGGAGATCTAATAGTGAGCAGTTCTTC. Translation: CASKWRSNSEQFF.

The rearrangement joins TRBV18 to TRBJ1-3, with 10 positions matching TRBD1. This CDR3 is 15 amino acids long. CDR1 and CDR2 (germline): KGHSH, LQKENI. V gave up 6 bases and J gave up 2 bases; unmatched junction bases: 4. CDR3 DNA: TGTGCCAGCTCCGGACAGGGGGTTGCTGGAAACACCATATATTTT. Its protein is CASSGQGVAGNTIYF. The entire variable domain, with the rest obtained from reference TRBV18 and TRBJ1-3, is as follows: NAGVMQNPRHLVRRRGQEARLRCSPMKGHSHVYWYRQLPEEGLKFMVYLQKENIIDESGMPKERFSAEFPKEGPSILRIQQVVRGDSAAYFCASSGQGVAGNTIYFGEGSWLTVV.

The V and J genes are TRBV6-4 and TRBJ1-2, with 10 bases identical to TRBD1. J lost 5 bases, V lost 6 bases, and 6 bases had no gene match. The CDR3 is 14 amino acids. Germline CDR1 and CDR2: MRHNA and SNTAGT. The CDR3 bases are TGTGCCAGCAGACCGGGACAGGGGTCGTATGGCTACACCTTC. This encodes CASRPGQGSYGYTF.

The rearrangement joins TRBV6-1 to TRBJ1-3; D remains unclear. This CDR3 is 18 amino acids long. Germline V gene sequence: CDR1 MNHNS, CDR2 SASEGT. V gave up 1 base and J gave up 0 bases, with 16 bases separating them. CDR3 in DNA: TGTGCCAGCAGTGAAGACGGACTGTTAGGCTTCTCTGGAAACACCATATATTTT. It specifies CASSEDGLLGFSGNTIYF.

This chain connects TRBV7-9 to TRBJ1-2, with 10 positions matching TRBD1. Trimming cost V 4 bases and J 3 bases; bases outside gene matches: 8. This CDR3 has 16 residues. Germline CDR1 and CDR2: SEHNR and FQNEAQ (reference sequence). The CDR3 region is CASSSTGTGAYYGYTF. DNA of the CDR3: TGTGCCAGCAGCTCAACCGGGACAGGGGCCTACTATGGCTACACCTTC. The whole variable domain, filled in from reference TRBV7-9 and TRBJ1-2, reads DTGVSQNPRHKITKRGQNVTFRCDPISEHNRLYWYRQTLGQGPEFLTYFQNEAQLEKSRLLSDRFSAERPKGSFSTLEIQRTEQGDSAMYLCASSSTGTGAYYGYTFGSGTRLTVV.

The CDR3 spells CASRETSGEFYNEQFF. The CDR3 DNA sequence: TGTGCCAGCAGGGAAACTAGCGGAGAGTTCTACAATGAGCAGTTCTTC. The chain recombines TRBV27 with TRBJ2-1, with 8 bases lining up with TRBD2. This CDR3 contains 16 residues. V lost 6 bases to trimming and J lost 3 bases; unmatched junction nucleotides: 10. The germline V gene encodes CDR1 MNHEY and CDR2 SMNVEV (reference sequence).

This clone occurred once. The chain recombines TRBV19 with TRBJ1-2, with D unclear. This CDR3 has 14 amino acids. V dropped 4 bases and J dropped 0 bases, with 9 bases sitting between them. Germline V gives CDR1 LNHDA, CDR2 SQIVND (reference sequence). The CDR3 sequence is CASSKAVSNYGYTF. DNA of the CDR3: TGTGCCAGTAGTAAGGCGGTATCTAACTATGGCTACACCTTC.

On this clone: One end of the junction fails to match germline, which may point to a read error. This chain links TRBV11-3 with TRBJ2-7, with D maybe TRBD2 (5 bases). Germline V gene data show CDR1 as SGHNT and CDR2 as YENEEA. The CDR3 is made up of 12 amino acids. The CDR3 spells CASSRGSSEQYF. In DNA, the CDR3 is TGTGCCAGCAGCCGAGGGTCCTCCGAGCAGTACTTC.

The chain has TRBV7-6 and TRBJ2-1; D gene unclear. Per the germline V gene, CDR1 is SGHVS and CDR2 is FNYEAQ. Trimming removed 0 bases from V and 7 bases from J, with 7 bases in between. The CDR3 sequence is 13 residues long. CDR3 sequence (DNA): TGTGCCAGCAGCTTAGCGTGGCAGAATGAGCAGTTCTTC. Translated, it gives CASSLAWQNEQFF.

V usage is TRBV7-9 and J usage is TRBJ1-2; maybe TRBD1 (6 bases). CDR3 length: 17 residues. V was trimmed by 6 bases and J by 4 bases, leaving 24 bases between them. CDR1 SEHNR and CDR2 FQNEAQ come from the germline V gene (reference sequence). CDR3 sequence reads: CASRKTEKGGGGYGYTF. The DNA for the CDR3 is TGTGCCAGCAGAAAAACGGAGAAAGGGGGAGGGGGCTATGGCTACACCTTC.

The chain joins TRBV5-1 to TRBJ2-7; possibly TRBD2 for D (5 bases). V gave up 2 bases and J gave up 3 bases, with 9 bases separating them. The CDR3 runs 13 residues. Per germline, CDR1 SGHRS and CDR2 YFSETQ. The CDR3 bases are TGCGCCAGCAGCTTAGACGAGGGCTACGAGCAGTACTTC. As protein: CASSLDEGYEQYF.

This chain connects TRBV27 to TRBJ2-5; 13 positions match TRBD2. The V gene's germline CDR1 is MNHEY and CDR2 SMNVEV (reference sequence). The CDR3 is 15 amino acids. The trim removed 3 bases at V and 5 bases at J, leaving 3 bases unmatched. The CDR3 spells CASSFGLAGVETQYF. CDR3 DNA sequence: TGTGCCAGCAGTTTCGGACTAGCGGGGGTGGAGACCCAGTACTTC.

The rearrangement joins TRBV18 to TRBJ2-1; 8 positions agree with TRBD2. The J segment lost 3 bases and the V segment lost 6 bases, leaving 10 bases of the junction unmatched. The CDR3 is made up of 16 amino acids. Per the germline V gene, CDR1 is KGHSH and CDR2 is LQKENI. The CDR3 DNA follows: TGTGCCAGCTCCCCCCCGGGGCTAGCGGGCTACAATGAGCAGTTCTTC. It codes for CASSPPGLAGYNEQFF.

CDR3 region: CASSLGEVVLYF. The CDR3 bases are TGTGCCAGCAGCTTAGGAGAGGTCGTTTTGTATTTT. The chain is built from TRBV11-2 and TRBJ2-3; D call uncertain. CDR1 is SGHAT and CDR2 is FQNNGV in the germline V gene. The CDR3 length is 12 residues. V lost 1 base and J lost 14, with 13 bases in between.

The chain uses TRBV2 and TRBJ2-7; TRBD1 agrees at 8 bases. The V and J ends lost 3 bases and 2 bases, in that order; junction bases with no gene match: 6. The CDR3 totals 15 residues. Germline-derived CDR1 and CDR2 are SNHLY and FYNNEI. The CDR3 protein is CASSEFRTGPYEQYF. CDR3 DNA: TGTGCCAGCAGTGAGTTTAGGACAGGGCCCTACGAGCAGTACTTC.

This chain links TRBV7-9 with TRBJ1-4, with D perhaps matching TRBD1 (6 bases). Germline V gene lookup returns CDR1 SEHNR and CDR2 FQNEAQ (reference sequence). The CDR3 has 11 amino acids. With 11 bases removed from V and 6 bases from J, the gap between germline ends came to 10 bases. CDR3: CAVGGYEKLFF. CDR3 DNA: TGTGCCGTAGGGGGTTATGAAAAACTGTTTTTT.

The J gene is TRBJ1-5, the V gene TRBV19; 8 bases align to TRBD1. The V gene end was trimmed by 9 bases and the J gene end by 7 bases; junction bases not matched to a gene: 11. The CDR3 sequence is 14 residues long. Germline CDR1 reads LNHDA; CDR2 reads SQIVND (reference sequence). The CDR3 DNA follows: TGTGCCAGCCAGAGGATCCAGGGGGCACAGCCCCAGCATTTT. Protein: CASQRIQGAQPQHF.

The rearrangement joins TRBV5-6 to TRBJ1-2; a possible D gene is TRBD1 (6 bases). Trimming stripped 4 bases from V and 6 bases from J, with 13 bases between. Germline CDR1 and CDR2: SGHDT and YYEEEE. There are 13 residues in the CDR3. The CDR3: CASSDKGVHGYTF. For the CDR3, the DNA is TGTGCCAGCAGCGACAAGGGGGTTCATGGCTACACCTTC.

The CDR3, as DNA: TGTGCCAGCAGTTCCGGGACAGACGGTGGAAACACCATATATTTT. The encoded protein is CASSSGTDGGNTIYF. J is TRBJ1-3 and V is TRBV6-6; 7 bases match TRBD1. The CDR3 is made up of 15 amino acids. Germline assignment: CDR1 MNHNY and CDR2 SVGAGI (reference sequence). Trimming at V came to 4 bases and at J to 3 bases, leaving 6 bases not matched to a gene.

The chain carries TRBV11-2 and TRBJ2-3, with a tentative D call TRBD2 (6 bases). Trimming took off 1 base at V and 3 bases at J, with 17 bases between the two ends. Germline V gene data show CDR1 as SGHAT and CDR2 as FQNNGV. The CDR3 has 17 amino acids. The CDR3 region has the DNA TGTGCCAGCAGCTTAGGGAGTCGCGGGGTCGGGACAGATACGCAGTATTTT. It codes for CASSLGSRGVGTDTQYF.

The gene calls are TRBV7-9 and TRBJ2-7, with D possibly TRBD1 on 6 matching bases. This CDR3 region has 13 residues. Germline lookup yields CDR1 SEHNR and CDR2 FQNEAQ (reference sequence). Trimming removed 8 bases from V and 2 bases from J, with 13 bases in between. The CDR3 nucleotides are TGTGCCAGCGGGCACAGGGACCCCTACGAGCAGTACTTC. Translated, it gives CASGHRDPYEQYF.

The V gene is TRBV10-3, the J gene TRBJ1-5; no firm D call. Germline V gene data show CDR1 as ENHRY and CDR2 as SYGVKD. The CDR3 length is 14 residues. V gave up 5 bases and J gave up 0 bases, with 8 bases separating them. The CDR3 sequence: CAISRQDSNQPQHF. Here the CDR3 DNA reads TGTGCCATCAGTAGGCAGGATAGCAATCAGCCCCAGCATTTT.